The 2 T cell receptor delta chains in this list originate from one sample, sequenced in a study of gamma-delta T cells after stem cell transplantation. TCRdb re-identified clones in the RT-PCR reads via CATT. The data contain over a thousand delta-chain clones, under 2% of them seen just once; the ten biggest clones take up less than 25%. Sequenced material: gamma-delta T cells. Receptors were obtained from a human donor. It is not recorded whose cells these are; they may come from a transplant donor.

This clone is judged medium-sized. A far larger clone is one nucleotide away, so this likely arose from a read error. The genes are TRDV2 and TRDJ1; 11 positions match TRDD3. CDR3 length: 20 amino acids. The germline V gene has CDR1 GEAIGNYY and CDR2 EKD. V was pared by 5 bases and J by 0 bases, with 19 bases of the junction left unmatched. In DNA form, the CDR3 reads TGTGCCTGTGGGTTGTTGGGACTGGGGGATAAGGTCCGGTACACCGATAAACTCATCTTT. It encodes CACGLLGLGDKVRYTDKLIF.

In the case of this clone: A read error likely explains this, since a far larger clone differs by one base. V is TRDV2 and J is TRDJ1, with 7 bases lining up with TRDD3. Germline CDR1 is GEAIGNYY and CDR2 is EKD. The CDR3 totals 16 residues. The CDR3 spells CARDLPGDRGTDKLIF. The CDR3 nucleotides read TGTGCCCGTGATCTACCGGGGGATCGGGGAACCGATAAACTCATCTTT.